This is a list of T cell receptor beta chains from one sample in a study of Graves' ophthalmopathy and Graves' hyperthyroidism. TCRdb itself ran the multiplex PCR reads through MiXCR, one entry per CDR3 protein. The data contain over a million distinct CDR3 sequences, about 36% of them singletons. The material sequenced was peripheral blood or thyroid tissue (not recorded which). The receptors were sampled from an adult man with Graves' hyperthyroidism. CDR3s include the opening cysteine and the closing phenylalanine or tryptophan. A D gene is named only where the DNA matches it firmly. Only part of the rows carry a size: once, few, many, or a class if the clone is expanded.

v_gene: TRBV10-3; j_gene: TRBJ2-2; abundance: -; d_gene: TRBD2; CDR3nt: TGTGCCAGCAGGTCTAGCGGGAGCCCCGGGGAGCTGTTTTTT; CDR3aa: CASRSSGSPGELFF
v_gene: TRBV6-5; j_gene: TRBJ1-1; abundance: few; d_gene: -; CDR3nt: TGTGCCAGCAGTTACTCGACACAGAAGAACACTGAAGCTTTCTTT; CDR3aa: CASSYSTQKNTEAFF
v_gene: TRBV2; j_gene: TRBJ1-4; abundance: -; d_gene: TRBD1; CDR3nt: TGTGCCAGCTGTGCAGGGGGATCAACTAATGAAAAACTGTTTTTT; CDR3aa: CASCAGGSTNEKLFF
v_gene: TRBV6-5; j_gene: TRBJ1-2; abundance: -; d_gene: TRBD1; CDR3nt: TGTGCCAGCAGTAAGCTGACAGGGAAGAACTATGGCTACACCTTC; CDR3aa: CASSKLTGKNYGYTF
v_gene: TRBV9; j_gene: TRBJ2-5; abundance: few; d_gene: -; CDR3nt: TGTGCCAGCAGCCCTACCACGCAGCCGTACCAAGAGACCCAGTACTTC; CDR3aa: CASSPTTQPYQETQYF
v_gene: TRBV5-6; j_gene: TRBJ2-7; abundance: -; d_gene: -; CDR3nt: TGTGCCAGCAGTTCGGAGATTACCGGGCGAACCTACGAGCAGTACTTC; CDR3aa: CASSSEITGRTYEQYF
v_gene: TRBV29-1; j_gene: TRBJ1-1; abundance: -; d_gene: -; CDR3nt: TGCAGCCCCGGGTCTTACACTGAAGCTTTCTTT; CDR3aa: CSPGSYTEAFF
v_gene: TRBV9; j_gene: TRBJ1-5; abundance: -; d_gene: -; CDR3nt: TGTGCCAGCAGCGTAGGCAGGGGCGCCCAGCATTTT; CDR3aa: CASSVGRGAQHF
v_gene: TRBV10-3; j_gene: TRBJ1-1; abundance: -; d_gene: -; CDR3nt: TGTGCCATCAAATTAGACAGTTACACTGAAGCTTTCTTT; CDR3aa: CAIKLDSYTEAFF
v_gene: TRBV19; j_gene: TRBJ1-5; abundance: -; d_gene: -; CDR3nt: TGTGCCAGTAGTATAGCCGACACTAGCAATCAGCCCCAGCATTTT; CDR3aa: CASSIADTSNQPQHF
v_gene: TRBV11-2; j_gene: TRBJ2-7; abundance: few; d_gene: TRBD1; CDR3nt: TGTGCCAGCAGCGCAGGGACAGGGACCTCCTACGAGCAGTACTTC; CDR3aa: CASSAGTGTSYEQYF
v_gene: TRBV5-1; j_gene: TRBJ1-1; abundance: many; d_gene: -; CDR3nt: TGCGCCAGCAGCCTTCCCGGACAGCTTGAAGCTTTCTTT; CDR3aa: CASSLPGQLEAFF
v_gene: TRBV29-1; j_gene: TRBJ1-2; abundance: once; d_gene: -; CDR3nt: TGCAGCGTTGAACAGCGGGGGGGCTACACCTTC; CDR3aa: CSVEQRGGYTF
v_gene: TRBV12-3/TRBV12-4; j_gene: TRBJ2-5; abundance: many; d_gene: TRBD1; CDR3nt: TGTGCCAGCAGTTTTGAGGGGGCGGTGGAGACCCAGTACTTC; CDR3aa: CASSFEGAVETQYF
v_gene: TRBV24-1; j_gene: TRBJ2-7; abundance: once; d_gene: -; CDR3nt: TGTGCCACCAGTAGCCTGGCCGTGGTGGACGAGCAGTACTTC; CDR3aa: CATSSLAVVDEQYF
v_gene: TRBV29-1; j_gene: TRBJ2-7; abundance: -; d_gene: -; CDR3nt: TGCAGCTTAGGGAAGGGGTACGAGCAGTACTTC; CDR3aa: CSLGKGYEQYF
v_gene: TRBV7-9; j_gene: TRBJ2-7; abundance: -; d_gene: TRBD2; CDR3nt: TGTGCCAGCAGCCAGTGGACTAGCGGGAGAGGGTACGAGCAGTACTTC; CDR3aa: CASSQWTSGRGYEQYF
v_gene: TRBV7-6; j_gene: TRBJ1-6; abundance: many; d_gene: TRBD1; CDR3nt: TGTGCCAGCAGCCTGACAGGGGACTTTTATAATTCACCCCTCCACTTT; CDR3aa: CASSLTGDFYNSPLHF
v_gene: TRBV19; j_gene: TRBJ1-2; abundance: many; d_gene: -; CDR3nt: TGTGCCAGTAGTGCACCCTTTGGCTACACCTTC; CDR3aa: CASSAPFGYTF
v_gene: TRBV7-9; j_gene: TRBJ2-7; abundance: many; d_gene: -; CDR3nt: TGTGCCAGCAGCGGGGACGTCTACGAGCAGTACTTC; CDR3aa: CASSGDVYEQYF
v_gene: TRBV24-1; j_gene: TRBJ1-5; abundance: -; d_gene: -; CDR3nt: TGTGCCACCAGTTCCCGGGATTTT; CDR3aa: CATSSRDF
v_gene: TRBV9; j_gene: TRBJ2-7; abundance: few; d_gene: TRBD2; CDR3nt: TGTGCCAGCAGCGTAGGAGGTAGCGGGGGATACGAGCAGTACTTC; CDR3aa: CASSVGGSGGYEQYF
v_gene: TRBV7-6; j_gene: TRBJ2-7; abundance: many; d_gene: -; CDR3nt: TGTGCCAGCAGCTTAGCTTCGGGGAGTGAGCAGTACTTC; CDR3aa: CASSLASGSEQYF
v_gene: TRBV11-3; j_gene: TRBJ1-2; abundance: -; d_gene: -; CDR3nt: TGTGCCAGCAGCTTCGGACAGATCGACTATGGCTACACCTTC; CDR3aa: CASSFGQIDYGYTF
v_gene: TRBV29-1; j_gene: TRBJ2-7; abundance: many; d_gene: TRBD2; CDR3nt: TGCAGCGTTGTGACCCCCCTGGCTAGCGGGCGGTACGAGCAGTACTTC; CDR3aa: CSVVTPLASGRYEQYF
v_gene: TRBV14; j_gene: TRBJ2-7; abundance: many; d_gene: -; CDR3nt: TGTGCCAGCAGCCAAGAGGGCCAGTGCCAGCCTCGCGAGCAGTACTTC; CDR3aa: CASSQEGQCQPREQYF
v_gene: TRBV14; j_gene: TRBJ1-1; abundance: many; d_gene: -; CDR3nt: TGTGCCAGCAGCCAAGGATCGCGCACTGAAGCTTTCTTT; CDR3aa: CASSQGSRTEAFF
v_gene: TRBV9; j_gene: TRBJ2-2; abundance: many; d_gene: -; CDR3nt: TGTGCCAGCAGCCCTATCCCCGGGGAGCTGTTTTTT; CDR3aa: CASSPIPGELFF
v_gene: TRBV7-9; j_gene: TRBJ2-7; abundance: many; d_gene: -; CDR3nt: TGTGCCAGCAGCTCCACCTTCACCGAGCAGTACTTC; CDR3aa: CASSSTFTEQYF
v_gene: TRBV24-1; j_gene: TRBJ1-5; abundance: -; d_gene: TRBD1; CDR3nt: TGTGCCAGCAGTTTTTTGGACAGGGCACATCAGCCCCAGCATTTT; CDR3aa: CASSFLDRAHQPQHF
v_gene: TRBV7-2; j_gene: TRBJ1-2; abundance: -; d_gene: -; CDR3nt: TGTGCCAGCAGCTTAGTCGCAGGGGGCTACACCTTC; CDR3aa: CASSLVAGGYTF
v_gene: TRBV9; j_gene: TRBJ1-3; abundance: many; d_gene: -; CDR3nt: TGTGCCAGCAGCCTCCGGACCCGGGACACCATATATTTT; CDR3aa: CASSLRTRDTIYF
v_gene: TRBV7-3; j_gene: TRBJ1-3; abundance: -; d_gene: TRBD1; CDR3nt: TGTGCCAGCAGCGCGGGACAGTCGGGCACCATATATTTT; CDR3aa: CASSAGQSGTIYF
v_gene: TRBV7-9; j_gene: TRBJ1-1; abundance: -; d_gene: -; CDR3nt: TGTGCCAGCAGGTGGGGGGAGTGGACTGAAGCTTTCTTT; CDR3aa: CASRWGEWTEAFF
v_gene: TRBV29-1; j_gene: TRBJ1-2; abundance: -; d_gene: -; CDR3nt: TGCAGCGTTGAAGCGCGTGATCGGGGTGGCTACACCTTC; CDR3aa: CSVEARDRGGYTF
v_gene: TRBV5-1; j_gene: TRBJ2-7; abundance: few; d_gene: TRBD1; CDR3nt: TGCGCCAGCAGCTTAAGTACCGGGACAGGGTTCTACGAGCAGTACTTC; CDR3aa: CASSLSTGTGFYEQYF
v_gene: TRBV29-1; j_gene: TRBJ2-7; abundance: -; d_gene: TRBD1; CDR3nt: TGCAGCGTATCGGAGCAGGGGGCGTACGAGCAGTACTTC; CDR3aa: CSVSEQGAYEQYF